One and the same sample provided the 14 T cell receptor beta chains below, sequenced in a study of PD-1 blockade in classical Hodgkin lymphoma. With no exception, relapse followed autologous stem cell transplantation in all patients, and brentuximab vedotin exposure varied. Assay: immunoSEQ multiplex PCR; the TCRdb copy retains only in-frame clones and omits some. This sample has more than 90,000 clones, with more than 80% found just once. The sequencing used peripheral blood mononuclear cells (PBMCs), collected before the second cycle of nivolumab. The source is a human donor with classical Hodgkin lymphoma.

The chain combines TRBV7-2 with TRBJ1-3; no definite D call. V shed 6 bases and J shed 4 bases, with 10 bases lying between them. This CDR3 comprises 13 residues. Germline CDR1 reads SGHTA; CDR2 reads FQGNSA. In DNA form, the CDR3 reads TGTGCCAGCAGATACCCGGGGGGAAACACCATATATTTT. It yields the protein CASRYPGGNTIYF.

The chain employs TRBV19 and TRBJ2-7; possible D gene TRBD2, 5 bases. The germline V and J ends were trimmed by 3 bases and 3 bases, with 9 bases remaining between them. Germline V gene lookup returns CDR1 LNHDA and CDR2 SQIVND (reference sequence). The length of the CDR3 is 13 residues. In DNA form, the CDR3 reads TGTGCCAGTAGTATTGGTCGGGGCTACGAGCAGTACTTC. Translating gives CASSIGRGYEQYF.

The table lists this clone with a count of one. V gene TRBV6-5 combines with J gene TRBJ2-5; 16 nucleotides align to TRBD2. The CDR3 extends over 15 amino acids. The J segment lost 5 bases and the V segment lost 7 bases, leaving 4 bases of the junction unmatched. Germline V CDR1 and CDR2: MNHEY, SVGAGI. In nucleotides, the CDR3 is TGTGCCAGCACCCAGGGACTAGCGGGAGGGGAGACCCAGTACTTC. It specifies CASTQGLAGGETQYF.

In DNA form, the CDR3 reads TGTGCCAGCAGCTTTCAAGTAGCGGCGAACACCGGGGAGCTGTTTTTT. Protein product: CASSFQVAANTGELFF. The chain joins TRBV11-2 to TRBJ2-2; possibly TRBD2 for D (6 bases). The CDR3 spans 16 residues. The germline CDR1 and CDR2 sequences are SGHAT and FQNNGV. V shed 3 bases and J shed 0 bases, with 11 bases lying between them.

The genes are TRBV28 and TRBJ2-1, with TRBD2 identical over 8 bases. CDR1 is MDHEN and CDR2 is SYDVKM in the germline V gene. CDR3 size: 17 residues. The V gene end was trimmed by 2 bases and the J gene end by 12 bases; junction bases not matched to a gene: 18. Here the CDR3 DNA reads TGTGCCAGCAGTTTAGCGTTCTCGCTAGCGGGTGCCCCAACGCAGTTCTTC. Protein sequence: CASSLAFSLAGAPTQFF.

CDR3 nucleotide sequence: TGTGCCAGCAGCTTAGCGGGCAGGGAAGCTTTCTTT. It specifies CASSLAGREAFF. The gene calls are TRBV7-9 and TRBJ1-1; no clear D gene. Germline CDR1 is SEHNR and CDR2 is FQNEAQ (reference sequence). V was cut by 0 bases and J by 8 bases, with 7 bases left in between. The CDR3 length is 12 residues.

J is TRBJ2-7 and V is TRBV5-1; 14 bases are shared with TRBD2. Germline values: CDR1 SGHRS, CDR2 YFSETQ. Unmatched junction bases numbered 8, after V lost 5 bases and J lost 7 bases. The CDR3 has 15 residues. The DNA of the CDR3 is TGCGCCAGCAGGGCGGGACTAGCGGGAGTTCGAGAGCAGTACTTC. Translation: CASRAGLAGVREQYF.

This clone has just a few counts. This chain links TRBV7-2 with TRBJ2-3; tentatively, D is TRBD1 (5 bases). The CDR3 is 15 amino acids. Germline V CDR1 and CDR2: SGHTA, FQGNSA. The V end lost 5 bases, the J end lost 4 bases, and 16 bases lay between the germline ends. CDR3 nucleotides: TGTGCCAGCAGCCTTGACAGTTCGGTGGCAGATACGCAGTATTTT. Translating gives CASSLDSSVADTQYF.

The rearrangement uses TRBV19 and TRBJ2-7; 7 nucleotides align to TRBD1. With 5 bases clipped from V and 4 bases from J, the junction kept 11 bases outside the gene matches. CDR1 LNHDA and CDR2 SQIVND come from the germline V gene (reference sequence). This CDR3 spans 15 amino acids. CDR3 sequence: CASSRGGDSSYEQYF. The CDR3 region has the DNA TGTGCCAGTAGTCGGGGTGGGGACAGTTCTTACGAGCAGTACTTC.

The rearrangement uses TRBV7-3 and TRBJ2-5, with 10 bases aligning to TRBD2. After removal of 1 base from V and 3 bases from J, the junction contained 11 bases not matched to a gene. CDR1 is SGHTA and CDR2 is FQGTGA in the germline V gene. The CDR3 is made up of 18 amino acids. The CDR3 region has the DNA TGTGCCAGCAGCTTAAAGCATAAGCCAGGACTAGCGGAAGAGACCCAGTACTTC. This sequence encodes CASSLKHKPGLAEETQYF.

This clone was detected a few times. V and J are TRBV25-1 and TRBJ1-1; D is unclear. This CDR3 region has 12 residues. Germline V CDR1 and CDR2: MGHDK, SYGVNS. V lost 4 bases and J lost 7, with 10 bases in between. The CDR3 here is CASSATFGEAFF. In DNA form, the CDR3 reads TGTGCCAGCAGTGCGACATTCGGTGAAGCTTTCTTT.

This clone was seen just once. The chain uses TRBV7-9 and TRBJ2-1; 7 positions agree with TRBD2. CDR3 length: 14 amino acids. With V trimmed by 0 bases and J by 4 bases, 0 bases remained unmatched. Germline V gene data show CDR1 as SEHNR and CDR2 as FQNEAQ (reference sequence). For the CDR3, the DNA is TGTGCCAGCAGCTTAGCGGGAGGGTACAATGAGCAGTTCTTC. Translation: CASSLAGGYNEQFF.

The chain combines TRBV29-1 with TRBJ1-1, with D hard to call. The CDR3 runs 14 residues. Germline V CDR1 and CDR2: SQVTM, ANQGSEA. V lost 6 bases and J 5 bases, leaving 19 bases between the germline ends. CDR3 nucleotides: TGCAGCGTCGCGCCGGCCCACGGCCGGACTGAAGCTTTCTTT. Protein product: CSVAPAHGRTEAFF.

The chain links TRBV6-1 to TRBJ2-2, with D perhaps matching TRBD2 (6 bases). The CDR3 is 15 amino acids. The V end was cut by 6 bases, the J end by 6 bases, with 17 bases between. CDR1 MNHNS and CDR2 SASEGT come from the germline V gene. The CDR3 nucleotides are TGTGCCAGCAGGGTCCGGGACTCCCAGCCCGGGGAGCTGTTTTTT. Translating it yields CASRVRDSQPGELFF.